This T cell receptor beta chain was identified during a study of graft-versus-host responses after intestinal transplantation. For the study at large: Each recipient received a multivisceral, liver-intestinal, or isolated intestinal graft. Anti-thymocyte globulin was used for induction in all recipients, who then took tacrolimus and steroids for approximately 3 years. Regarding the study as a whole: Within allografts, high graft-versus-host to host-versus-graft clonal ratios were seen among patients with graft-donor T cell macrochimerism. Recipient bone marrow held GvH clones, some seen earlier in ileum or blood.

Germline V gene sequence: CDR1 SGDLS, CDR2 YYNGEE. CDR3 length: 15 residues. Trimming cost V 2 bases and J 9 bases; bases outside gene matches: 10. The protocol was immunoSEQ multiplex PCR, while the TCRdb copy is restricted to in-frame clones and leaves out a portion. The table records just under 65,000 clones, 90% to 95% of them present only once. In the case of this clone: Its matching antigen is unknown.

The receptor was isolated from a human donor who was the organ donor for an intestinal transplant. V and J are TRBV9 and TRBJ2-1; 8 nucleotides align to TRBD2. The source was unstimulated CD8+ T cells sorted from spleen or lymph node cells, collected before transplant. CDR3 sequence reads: CASSVGSGSGVEQFF. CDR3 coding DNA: TGTGCCAGCAGCGTTGGGAGCGGGAGCGGGGTTGAGCAGTTCTTC. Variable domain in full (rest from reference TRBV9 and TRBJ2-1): DSGVTQTPKHLITATGQRVTLRCSPRSGDLSVYWYQQSLDQGLQFLIQYYNGEERAKGNILERFSAQQFPDLHSELNLSSLELGDSALYFCASSVGSGSGVEQFFGPGTRLTVL.